This T cell receptor (beta chain) was sequenced for a study of blood T cells in healthy people across ages. A sample-barcoded 5' primer and a J-beta primer mix were used in a second PCR of roughly 6 to 11 cycles. TCRdb independently ran MiXCR on the 5' RACE reads; one entry per CDR3 protein. The sample includes hundreds of thousands of distinct CDR3 sequences, under 30% of them seen just once. Trimming pared 2 bases from V and 1 base from J, leaving 17 bases between. The CDR3 totals 17 residues. Germline lookup yields CDR1 SEHNR and CDR2 FQNEAQ (reference sequence). In this sample, this clonotype turned up once.

The chain links TRBV7-9 to TRBJ2-5; no firm D call. What was sequenced was blood. This clonotype was obtained from a woman older than 75 in good health. The CDR3 DNA sequence: TGTGCCAGCAGCTTAAGTCCGGGCAGGCCGAGCCAAGAGACCCAGTACTTC. Translating it yields CASSLSPGRPSQETQYF. Supplemented by reference TRBV7-9 and TRBJ2-5, the full variable domain reads DTGVSQNPRHKITKRGQNVTFRCDPISEHNRLYWYRQTLGQGPEFLTYFQNEAQLEKSRLLSDRFSAERPKGSFSTLEIQRTEQGDSAMYLCASSLSPGRPSQETQYFGPGTRLLVL.